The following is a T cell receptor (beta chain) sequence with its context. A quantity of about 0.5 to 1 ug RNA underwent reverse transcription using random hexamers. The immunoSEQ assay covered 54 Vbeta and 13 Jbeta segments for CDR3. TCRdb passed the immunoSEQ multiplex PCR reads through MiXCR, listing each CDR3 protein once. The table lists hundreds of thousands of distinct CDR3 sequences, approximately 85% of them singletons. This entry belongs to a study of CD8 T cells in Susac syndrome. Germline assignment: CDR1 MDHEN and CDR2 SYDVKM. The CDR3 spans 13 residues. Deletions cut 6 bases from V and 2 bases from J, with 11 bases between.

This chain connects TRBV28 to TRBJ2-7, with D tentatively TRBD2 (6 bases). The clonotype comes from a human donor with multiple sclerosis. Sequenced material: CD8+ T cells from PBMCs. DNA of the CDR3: TGTGCCAGCAGGCCGCGGGGAGCCTACGAGCAGTACTTC. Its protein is CASRPRGAYEQYF.